The TCR beta chain under discussion was sequenced for a study of Graves' ophthalmopathy and Graves' hyperthyroidism. In the study overall: Untreated patients at initial diagnosis provided peripheral blood.

Hyperthyroidism patients, all newly diagnosed, had under 2 months' duration and ages of 18 to 65. Physicians reached a diagnosis by relying on clinical symptoms, serum thyroxine, TRAb, thyroid ultrasound and orbital computed tomography. The PBMCs originated from less than 13 ml of fresh peripheral blood. The CDR3 spans 16 residues. Per the germline V gene, CDR1 is GTSNPN and CDR2 is SVGIG (reference sequence). After removal of 3 bases from V and 7 bases from J, the junction contained 17 bases not matched to a gene. The sequenced template was RNA, covering the TCR beta CDR3 region. An opening RT-PCR round employed HTBI primers and preceded a second-round multiplex PCR. TCRdb called the multiplex PCR reads again in MiXCR, with one record for every CDR3 protein. The sample has a few hundred thousand distinct CDR3 sequences, about a sixth seen once. This clonotype turned up a few times.

The TCR sequence derives from an adult woman with stable Graves' hyperthyroidism. The specimen was peripheral blood. The V call is TRBV30, the J call TRBJ2-7, with 8 bases identical to TRBD2. CDR3 protein: CAWSGGGTVDIREQYF. CDR3 sequence (DNA): TGTGCCTGGAGCGGGGGGGGGACCGTAGACATACGTGAGCAGTACTTC.